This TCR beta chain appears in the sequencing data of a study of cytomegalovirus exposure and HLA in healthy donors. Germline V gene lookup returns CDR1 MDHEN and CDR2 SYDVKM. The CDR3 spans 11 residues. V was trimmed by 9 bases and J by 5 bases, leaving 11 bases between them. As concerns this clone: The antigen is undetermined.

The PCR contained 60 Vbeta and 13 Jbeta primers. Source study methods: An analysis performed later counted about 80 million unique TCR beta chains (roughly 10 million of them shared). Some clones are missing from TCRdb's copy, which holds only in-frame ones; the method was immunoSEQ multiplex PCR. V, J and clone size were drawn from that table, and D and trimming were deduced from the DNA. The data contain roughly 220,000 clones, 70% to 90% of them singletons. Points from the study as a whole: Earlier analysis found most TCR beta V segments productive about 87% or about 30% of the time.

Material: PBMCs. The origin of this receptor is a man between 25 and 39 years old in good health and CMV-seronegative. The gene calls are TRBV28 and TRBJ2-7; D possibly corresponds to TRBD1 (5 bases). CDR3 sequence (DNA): TGTGCCAGTTCAGGGTACGACGAGCAGTACTTC. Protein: CASSGYDEQYF.